The 18 T cell receptor beta chains below all came from one sample that was sequenced in a study of identical twins. TCRdb ran MiXCR on the 5' RACE reads and lists one entry per CDR3 protein. The sample lists 450,000 to 650,000 distinct CDR3 sequences; approximately 16% were seen once. The sample also formed part of further work on yellow fever vaccine responses in identical twins.

Sequencing used CD4+ T cells sorted from blood. The receptors derive from a woman between 18 and 29 years old in good health.

This chain connects TRBV29-1 to TRBJ2-1; D not certain. Trimming pared 3 bases from V and 10 bases from J, leaving 16 bases between. Germline CDR1 SQVTM, CDR2 ANQGSEA. The CDR3 length is 13 residues. This CDR3 reads CSVDPLDVREQFF. The CDR3 DNA reads as TGCAGCGTTGACCCCCTAGACGTCAGGGAGCAGTTCTTC.

This clonotype was detected a few times. This chain uses TRBV20-1 with TRBJ2-7; a weak D match, TRBD2 (6 bases). V shed 0 bases and J shed 2 bases, with 11 bases lying between them. Germline V gene sequence: CDR1 DFQATT, CDR2 SNEGSKA (reference sequence). The CDR3 sequence is 14 residues long. CDR3 in DNA: TGCAGTGCTAGAGAGGAAGGAGGGCCCTACGAGCAGTACGTC. Translating gives CSAREEGGPYEQYV.

This clonotype was counted at least ten times. The gene calls are TRBV5-1 and TRBJ1-5; 9 bases are shared with TRBD1. The CDR3 loop spans 13 amino acids. J gave up 2 bases and V 9 bases, and 3 bases lay outside the gene matches. Per the germline V gene, CDR1 is SGHRS and CDR2 is YFSETQ. The CDR3 DNA follows: TGCGCCAAAGGACAGGGGTGCAATCAGCCCCAGCATTTT. This sequence encodes CAKGQGCNQPQHF.

This rearrangement joins TRBV7-6 to TRBJ2-1; 12 bases match TRBD2. Losses at the gene ends were 1 base for V and 5 bases for J; bases not matched to a gene: 6. CDR3 size: 17 residues. The germline gives CDR1 SGHVS, CDR2 FNYEAQ. CDR3 amino acids: CASSLEASGRADNEQFF. CDR3 nucleotide sequence: TGTGCCAGCAGCTTAGAGGCTAGCGGGAGGGCCGACAATGAGCAGTTCTTC.

This clonotype has a count of ten or more. This sequence joins TRBV5-1 and TRBJ2-6, with a tentative D call TRBD2 (5 bases). The CDR3 has 14 residues. The V and J ends lost 7 bases and 2 bases respectively, with 10 bases between them. Germline CDR1 SGHRS, CDR2 YFSETQ. CDR3 nucleotides: TGCGCCAGCCGTTGGGGAGCTGGGGCCAACGTCCTGACTTTC. Amino acids: CASRWGAGANVLTF.

V gene TRBV6-5 combines with J gene TRBJ2-2; D gene uncertain. This CDR3 is built from 15 residues. Germline-derived CDR1 and CDR2 are MNHEY and SVGAGI. The V end was cut by 2 bases, the J end by 6 bases, with 13 bases between. The DNA for the CDR3 is TGTGCCAGCAGTTACGGGGTAGCCCTCTCCGGGGAGCTGTTTTTT. Residues: CASSYGVALSGELFF.

This clonotype was counted between two and nine times. The V call is TRBV10-3, the J call TRBJ1-2; perhaps TRBD1 as D (5 bases). V was trimmed by 8 bases and J by 8 bases, leaving 15 bases between them. The germline V gene has CDR1 ENHRY and CDR2 SYGVKD. The CDR3 is 12 amino acids. CDR3 region: CAIEGAGQGYTF. The CDR3 DNA is TGTGCCATCGAAGGGGCAGGACAAGGCTACACCTTC.

There are a few counts of this clonotype. This chain joins TRBV20-1 and TRBJ2-7; 7 positions agree with TRBD2. The J segment lost 3 bases and the V segment lost 5 bases, leaving 7 bases of the junction unmatched. Germline CDR1 is DFQATT and CDR2 is SNEGSKA (reference sequence). The CDR3 covers 13 residues. CDR3 protein: CSAGGGEFYEQYF. Here the CDR3 DNA reads TGCAGTGCTGGGGGGGGAGAGTTCTACGAGCAGTACTTC.

The chain recombines TRBV29-1 with TRBJ2-2; 14 bases align to TRBD2. Germline lookup yields CDR1 SQVTM and CDR2 ANQGSEA. V was pared by 4 bases and J by 7 bases, with 8 bases of the junction left unmatched. This CDR3 is built from 16 residues. The CDR3 sequence: CSVGRLAGGIGGELFF. Here the CDR3 DNA reads TGCAGCGTTGGAAGACTAGCGGGGGGGATAGGCGGGGAGCTGTTTTTT.

The rearrangement uses TRBV6-5 and TRBJ2-7; weak D call: TRBD1 (6 bases). The germline V gene has CDR1 MNHEY and CDR2 SVGAGI. Deletions cut 2 bases from V and 3 bases from J, with 14 bases between. The CDR3 runs 15 residues. The CDR3 here is CASSYSSTGVYEQYF. The CDR3 bases are TGTGCCAGCAGTTACAGTTCGACAGGTGTCTACGAGCAGTACTTC.

J is TRBJ2-7 and V is TRBV5-1; the match to TRBD2 covers 7 bases. This CDR3 comprises 14 residues. Germline V CDR1 and CDR2: SGHRS, YFSETQ. V shed 5 bases and J 1 base; nucleotides not matched to a gene: 6. CDR3 bases: TGCGCCAGCAGACCGGGACTAACGTCCTACGAGCAGTACTTC. It codes for CASRPGLTSYEQYF.

This clonotype was observed a few times. The rearrangement joins TRBV12-3 or TRBV12-4 to TRBJ2-5; D may be TRBD1 (5 bases). The CDR3 is made up of 15 amino acids. Trimming left V 2 bases short and J 2 bases short, with 12 bases between. The DNA for the CDR3 is TGTGCCAGCAGTTTAAGGGGAAGGGCTCAAGAGACCCAGTACTTC. Its translation: CASSLRGRAQETQYF.

This clonotype appeared a few times. The rearrangement joins TRBV12-3 or TRBV12-4 to TRBJ2-1; TRBD1 or TRBD2 may be the D gene (5 bases each). Between the trimmed V and J ends, which lost 5 bases and 3 bases, there was a span of 14 bases. The length of the CDR3 is 15 residues. DNA for the CDR3: TGTGCCAGCAGTCCGCCGGGACGGTTCTACAATGAGCAGTTCTTC. Residues: CASSPPGRFYNEQFF.

The gene calls are TRBV10-2 and TRBJ2-7, with 14 bases identical to TRBD2. This CDR3 is 17 amino acids long. Germline V lookup: CDR1 WSHSY, CDR2 SAAADI. V trimming: 6 bases; J trimming: 3 bases; junction bases outside the gene matches: 10. CDR3 region: CASSGVGTSGRNYEQYF. In nucleotides, the CDR3 is TGCGCCAGCAGCGGCGTCGGGACTAGCGGGAGAAACTACGAGCAGTACTTC.

This clonotype was counted ten times or more. The chain uses TRBV5-1 and TRBJ2-3; possible D gene TRBD1, 5 bases. The V gene lost 2 bases and the J gene lost 7 bases, with 14 bases spanning the gap. CDR1 and CDR2 from the germline V gene are SGHRS and YFSETQ. The CDR3 consists of 14 residues. The CDR3 sequence: CASSFSQGLNTQYF. In DNA, the CDR3 is TGCGCCAGCAGCTTTAGTCAGGGTTTGAATACGCAGTATTTT.

This clonotype was seen a few times. CDR3 amino acids: CASSQDGRGGPQETQYF. Written as DNA, the CDR3 is TGCGCCAGCAGCCAAGATGGACGGGGGGGCCCCCAAGAGACCCAGTACTTC. V usage is TRBV4-1 and J usage is TRBJ2-5; 8 bases map to TRBD2. Looked up from germline, CDR1 is MGHRA and CDR2 is YSYEKL. J was trimmed by 1 base and V by 0 bases; bases with no gene match: 7. CDR3 length: 17 residues.

J is TRBJ2-5 and V is TRBV12-3 or TRBV12-4, with D uncertain. Trimming shortened V by 2 bases and J by 7 bases, and 14 bases separated the two germline ends. The CDR3 runs 14 residues. CDR3 in amino acids: CASSLSSSWGTQYF. The CDR3 nucleotides are TGTGCCAGCAGTTTATCGAGTAGCTGGGGGACCCAGTACTTC.

There are many counts of this clonotype. The chain links TRBV2 to TRBJ2-1; D uncertain. The V gene lost 4 bases and the J gene lost 8 bases, with 12 bases spanning the gap. The CDR3 is 13 amino acids. The germline gives CDR1 SNHLY, CDR2 FYNNEI. The CDR3 DNA follows: TGTGCCAGCAGTGTCGGGTACTTCGATGAGCAGTTCTTC. This translates into CASSVGYFDEQFF.